This T cell receptor beta chain stems from a study of tumor-infiltrating lymphocytes in primary liver carcinoma. Study as a whole: Primary liver carcinomas in the patients were surgically resected. Study conclusions and caveats: Bulk unsorted sampling precluded comparing CD4+ and CD8+ repertoires. Tumors reached a significantly greater top-250-clone fraction than blood did (p = 0.039).

This clonotype occurred a few times. Its specificity is not known. They got blood RNA out of unsorted whole blood and also pulled out germline DNA. Germline-derived CDR1 and CDR2 are SGHRS and YFSETQ. V lost 2 bases and J lost 9; bases outside the gene matches: 4. This CDR3 spans 14 amino acids. cDNA specific to TCR beta was made from 450 to 650 ng of total RNA, with a constant-region primer employed for priming. It was through three nested multiplex PCR rounds of slightly modified ARM-PCR that TCR beta libraries arose. For approximately 9 cycles apiece, the opening two PCR rounds ran with TRBV1-TRBV30 forward primers and a C-beta reverse primer. Using its own MiXCR run on the multiplex PCR reads, TCRdb lists one record per CDR3 protein. The table lists fewer than 400,000 distinct CDR3 sequences, 60% to 80% of them singletons, with approximately 9.4% in the top ten.

The V gene is TRBV5-1, the J gene TRBJ2-1, with TRBD1 matching over 11 bases. The TCR comes from a man aged 35-49 years with primary liver carcinoma and hepatitis B virus infection. The sample was peripheral blood. CDR3 sequence reads: CASSFWTGGGEQFF. The DNA of the CDR3 is TGCGCCAGCAGCTTTTGGACAGGGGGCGGTGAGCAGTTCTTC.